The rows below give T cell receptor beta chains drawn from one sample of a study of T cells after yellow fever vaccination. TCRdb recomputed calls from the 5' RACE reads with MiXCR, one row per CDR3 protein. The data contain some 63,000 distinct CDR3 sequences, roughly 7.4% of them singletons. The sequenced sample was CD8+ T cells sorted from PBMCs, obtained 15 days after the yellow fever booster vaccination. The source of these receptors is a man aged 30 to 45 who received the YFV17D yellow fever vaccine. CDR3s leave out the opening cysteine and the closing phenylalanine or tryptophan. The order of the fields is V gene, J gene, CDR3 protein.

v_gene: TRBV9; j_gene: TRBJ2-7; CDR3aa: ASSGGITGAPYEQY
v_gene: TRBV20-1; j_gene: TRBJ2-5; CDR3aa: SARDWLREETQY
v_gene: TRBV7-9; j_gene: TRBJ2-3; CDR3aa: ASSSRRILSTDTQY
v_gene: TRBV5-4; j_gene: TRBJ2-2; CDR3aa: ASTPVTGELF
v_gene: TRBV4-3; j_gene: TRBJ2-6; CDR3aa: ASSHSDSGANVLT
v_gene: TRBV29-1; j_gene: TRBJ2-1; CDR3aa: SAPAGSAHNEQF
v_gene: TRBV18; j_gene: TRBJ2-7; CDR3aa: ASSPAAGLAGGHEQY
v_gene: TRBV20-1; j_gene: TRBJ1-2; CDR3aa: SARELYGYT
v_gene: TRBV7-3; j_gene: TRBJ2-5; CDR3aa: ASSLQLAGDGVAETQY
v_gene: TRBV2; j_gene: TRBJ2-2; CDR3aa: ASSDRTGELF
v_gene: TRBV27; j_gene: TRBJ2-7; CDR3aa: ASSHGQTYEQY